The rows below give T cell receptor beta chains drawn from one sample of a study of cytomegalovirus exposure and HLA in healthy donors. Method: immunoSEQ multiplex PCR; TCRdb's copy keeps in-frame clones and lacks some. The sample includes 70,000 to 95,000 clones, roughly 73% seen only once; the top ten take approximately 2%. The material sequenced was PBMCs. Receptor source: a man in his forties in good health and CMV-seronegative. Each CDR3 is given with its conserved first and last residue. D genes are given only for firm matches. Expanded clones are given a class, and other clones once, few, many or no size at all.

TRBJ1-1	12	.	once	TRBV29-1	CSAEPGIAEAFF	TGCAGCGCCGAACCCGGGATCGCTGAAGCTTTCTTT
TRBJ2-1	17	TRBD2	.	TRBV10-3	CAISESAGARGYNEQFF	TGTGCCATCAGTGAGTCAGCGGGAGCTAGGGGTTACAATGAGCAGTTCTTC
TRBJ2-2	14	.	.	TRBV6-5	CASSAQGNTGELFF	TGTGCCAGCAGTGCACAGGGGAACACCGGGGAGCTGTTTTTT
TRBJ2-7	14	TRBD2	.	TRBV2	CASSEQRGTYEQYF	TGTGCCAGCAGTGAGCAGCGGGGAACCTACGAGCAGTACTTC
TRBJ1-2	16	TRBD1	.	TRBV7-2	CASSLRQGPKYYGYTF	TGTGCCAGCAGCTTACGACAGGGTCCCAAATACTATGGCTACACCTTC
TRBJ2-7	14	TRBD2	.	TRBV29-1	CSVAGLAGSYEQYF	TGCAGCGTTGCGGGACTAGCGGGAAGCTACGAGCAGTACTTC
TRBJ1-1	14	.	.	TRBV7-9	CASSPPVGYTEAFF	TGTGCCAGCAGCCCCCCCGTCGGGTACACTGAAGCTTTCTTT
TRBJ2-1	15	TRBD2	.	TRBV27	CASSLGTSGYNEQFF	TGTGCCAGCAGTTTAGGGACTAGCGGCTACAATGAGCAGTTCTTC
TRBJ2-7	14	TRBD1	.	TRBV9	CASSYRDRAHEQYF	TGTGCCAGCAGCTACCGTGACAGGGCTCACGAGCAGTACTTC
TRBJ2-1	15	.	.	TRBV28	CASSLGLAGSNEQFF	TGTGCCAGCAGTTTGGGGCTAGCCGGGAGCAATGAGCAGTTCTTC
TRBJ2-3	17	TRBD1	.	TRBV7-3	CASSPTQGALGTDTQYF	TGTGCCAGCAGCCCGACGCAGGGGGCGCTCGGCACAGATACGCAGTATTTT
TRBJ1-1	15	.	few	TRBV6-1	CASSEGAPSNTEAFF	TGTGCCAGCAGTGAAGGGGCACCAAGTAACACTGAAGCTTTCTTT
TRBJ1-1	14	.	.	TRBV7-9	CASSRGTVNTEAFF	TGTGCCAGCAGCCGCGGGACCGTGAACACTGAAGCTTTCTTT